This is a list of T cell receptor beta chains from one sample in a study of OX40 agonist ivuxolimab in advanced cancers. Profiled with immunoSEQ multiplex PCR; TCRdb holds only in-frame clones, not every one. The sample has 20,000 to 30,000 clones, 83% seen once. The sequenced sample was CD4+ or CD8+ T cells sorted from blood, obtained in a trial of the OX40 agonist ivuxolimab. Source of these receptors: an adult with an advanced solid tumor such as melanoma, head and neck, liver or kidney cancer. The CDR3 runs from the conserved cysteine through the conserved F or W. A D gene is named only where the DNA matches it firmly. Part of the rows lack a size; the others show once, few, many or a class for expanded clones.

length: 13; D: TRBD1; size: NA; V: TRBV7-7; J: TRBJ1-5; CDR3: CASSQGTGQPQHF; DNA: TGTGCCAGCAGCCAAGGGACAGGCCAGCCCCAGCATTTT
length: 14; D: TRBD2; size: NA; V: TRBV4-3; J: TRBJ2-3; CDR3: CASSHGGGADTQYF; DNA: TGCGCCAGCAGCCACGGGGGAGGGGCGGATACGCAGTATTTT
length: 14; D: TRBD2; size: NA; V: TRBV9; J: TRBJ2-7; CDR3: CASSGAYGGDEQYF; DNA: TGTGCCAGCAGCGGGGCGTACGGGGGGGACGAGCAGTACTTC
length: 16; D: TRBD1; size: NA; V: TRBV11-2; J: TRBJ1-1; CDR3: CASSLGTGGMNTEAFF; DNA: TGTGCCAGCAGCTTAGGGACAGGGGGAATGAACACTGAAGCTTTCTTT
length: 15; D: NA; size: NA; V: TRBV7-9; J: TRBJ1-5; CDR3: CASSLEAGVRQPQHF; DNA: TGTGCCAGCAGCCTTGAAGCGGGGGTACGGCAGCCCCAGCATTTT
length: 16; D: TRBD1; size: NA; V: TRBV7-6; J: TRBJ1-1; CDR3: CASSKGQGARFTEAFF; DNA: TGTGCCAGCAGCAAAGGACAGGGGGCGCGGTTCACTGAAGCTTTCTTT
length: 15; D: TRBD1; size: NA; V: TRBV7-9; J: TRBJ2-1; CDR3: CASSPPDRALGEQFF; DNA: TGTGCCAGCAGCCCGCCCGACAGGGCGTTGGGTGAGCAGTTCTTC
length: 12; D: NA; size: NA; V: TRBV6-5; J: TRBJ1-1; CDR3: CASSYTLAEAFF; DNA: TGTGCCAGCAGTTACACGCTGGCTGAAGCTTTCTTT
length: 13; D: TRBD2; size: NA; V: TRBV5-1; J: TRBJ2-7; CDR3: CASSPGLAGEQYF; DNA: TGCGCCAGCAGCCCGGGACTAGCGGGGGAGCAGTACTTC
length: 12; D: NA; size: NA; V: TRBV27; J: TRBJ2-1; CDR3: CASSEQHNEQFF; DNA: TGTGCCAGCAGTGAACAGCACAATGAGCAGTTCTTC
length: 13; D: NA; size: NA; V: TRBV7-8; J: TRBJ1-1; CDR3: CASSLEVISEAFF; DNA: TGTGCCAGCAGCTTAGAGGTCATAAGCGAAGCTTTCTTT
length: 16; D: TRBD1; size: few; V: TRBV6-6; J: TRBJ1-2; CDR3: CASSYTAGGAGYGYTF; DNA: TGTGCCAGCAGTTACACCGCAGGGGGCGCGGGCTATGGCTACACCTTC
length: 14; D: NA; size: once; V: TRBV27; J: TRBJ2-5; CDR3: CASSSQRYQETQYF; DNA: TGTGCCAGCAGTAGCCAACGGTACCAAGAGACCCAGTACTTC
length: 15; D: NA; size: NA; V: TRBV27; J: TRBJ1-5; CDR3: CASSFRGLGNQPQHF; DNA: TGTGCCAGCAGTTTTCGGGGTTTGGGCAATCAGCCCCAGCATTTT
length: 15; D: TRBD1; size: NA; V: TRBV7-2; J: TRBJ2-7; CDR3: CASSLSDRGSYEQYF; DNA: TGTGCCAGCAGCTTATCGGACAGGGGGTCCTACGAGCAGTACTTC
length: 16; D: NA; size: NA; V: TRBV9; J: TRBJ2-3; CDR3: CASSVAGVSSTDTQYF; DNA: TGTGCCAGCAGCGTAGCAGGCGTTAGTTCGACAGATACGCAGTATTTT
length: 15; D: NA; size: once; V: TRBV6-6; J: TRBJ2-2; CDR3: CASSYTGPPTGELFF; DNA: TGTGCCAGCAGTTATACAGGGCCCCCAACCGGGGAGCTGTTTTTT
length: 14; D: NA; size: NA; V: TRBV2; J: TRBJ2-2; CDR3: CASNGQPNTGELFF; DNA: TGTGCCAGCAATGGACAGCCAAACACCGGGGAGCTGTTTTTT
length: 15; D: TRBD1; size: NA; V: TRBV6-1; J: TRBJ2-2; CDR3: CASSGTGKRSGELFF; DNA: TGTGCCAGCAGTGGGACAGGGAAGAGATCCGGGGAGCTGTTTTTT
length: 18; D: NA; size: NA; V: TRBV5-1; J: TRBJ2-4; CDR3: CASTHSPTRGATKNIQYF; DNA: TGCGCCAGCACCCATTCCCCCACTCGGGGGGCAACCAAAAACATTCAGTACTTC
length: 16; D: NA; size: NA; V: TRBV6-6; J: TRBJ2-4; CDR3: CASSYGRAIAKNIQYF; DNA: TGTGCCAGCAGTTACGGCAGGGCTATAGCCAAAAACATTCAGTACTTC
length: 16; D: NA; size: NA; V: TRBV2; J: TRBJ2-2; CDR3: CASSEDSVVPTGELFF; DNA: TGTGCCAGCAGTGAAGACAGCGTGGTTCCCACCGGGGAGCTGTTTTTT
length: 14; D: TRBD1; size: NA; V: TRBV9; J: TRBJ1-2; CDR3: CASSQGTEFYGYTF; DNA: TGTGCCAGCAGCCAGGGGACAGAATTCTATGGCTACACCTTC
length: 15; D: TRBD1; size: NA; V: TRBV6-5; J: TRBJ2-7; CDR3: CASSYYRDRHYEQYF; DNA: TGTGCCAGCAGTTACTACCGGGACAGGCATTACGAGCAGTACTTC
length: 16; D: TRBD2; size: NA; V: TRBV9; J: TRBJ2-1; CDR3: CASSGTSGGHYNEQFF; DNA: TGTGCCAGCAGTGGGACTAGCGGGGGGCACTACAATGAGCAGTTCTTC
length: 14; D: NA; size: NA; V: TRBV7-9; J: TRBJ1-2; CDR3: CASSSNRANYGYTF; DNA: TGTGCCAGCAGCTCGAACAGAGCTAACTATGGCTACACCTTC
length: 17; D: NA; size: NA; V: TRBV9; J: TRBJ2-1; CDR3: CASSVSGGALSYNEQFF; DNA: TGTGCCAGCAGCGTTTCTGGCGGGGCCCTCTCCTACAATGAGCAGTTCTTC
length: 12; D: NA; size: NA; V: TRBV10-2; J: TRBJ2-5; CDR3: CASSGVGETQYF; DNA: TGCGCCAGCAGTGGTGTGGGCGAGACCCAGTACTTC
length: 13; D: TRBD1; size: NA; V: TRBV7-9; J: TRBJ1-4; CDR3: CASSPGTDEKLFF; DNA: TGTGCCAGCAGCCCAGGGACAGATGAAAAACTGTTTTTT
length: 13; D: NA; size: NA; V: TRBV7-8; J: TRBJ2-7; CDR3: CASSLEQRYEQYF; DNA: TGTGCCAGCAGCTTAGAACAGCGCTACGAGCAGTACTTC
length: 13; D: NA; size: NA; V: TRBV6-4; J: TRBJ2-6; CDR3: CASSDSGANVLTF; DNA: TGTGCCAGCAGTGACTCTGGGGCCAACGTCCTGACTTTC
length: 15; D: TRBD2; size: NA; V: TRBV7-2; J: TRBJ2-3; CDR3: CASSNLAGATDTQYF; DNA: TGTGCCAGCAGCAATCTAGCGGGGGCCACAGATACGCAGTATTTT
length: 16; D: NA; size: NA; V: TRBV11-2; J: TRBJ1-1; CDR3: CASSDKVGSGDTEAFF; DNA: TGTGCCAGCAGCGATAAGGTAGGGTCAGGGGACACTGAAGCTTTCTTT
length: 17; D: TRBD1; size: NA; V: TRBV7-9; J: TRBJ1-2; CDR3: CASSGDSNPPLLYGYTF; DNA: TGTGCCAGCAGCGGGGACAGTAACCCCCCGCTACTTTATGGCTACACCTTC
length: 16; D: NA; size: NA; V: TRBV9; J: TRBJ2-2; CDR3: CASSPWTGAGTGELFF; DNA: TGTGCCAGCAGCCCTTGGACAGGAGCGGGCACCGGGGAGCTGTTTTTT